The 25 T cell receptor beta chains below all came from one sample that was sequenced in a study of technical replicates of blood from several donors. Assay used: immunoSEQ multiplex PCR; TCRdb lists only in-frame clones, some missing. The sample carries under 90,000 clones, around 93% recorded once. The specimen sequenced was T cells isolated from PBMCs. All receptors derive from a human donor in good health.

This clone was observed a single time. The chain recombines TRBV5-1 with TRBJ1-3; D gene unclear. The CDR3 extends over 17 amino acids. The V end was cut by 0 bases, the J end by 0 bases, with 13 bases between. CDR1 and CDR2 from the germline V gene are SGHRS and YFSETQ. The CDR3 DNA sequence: TGCGCCAGCAGCTTGGAAGCCCTTCGAATCTCTGGAAACACCATATATTTT. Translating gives CASSLEALRISGNTIYF.

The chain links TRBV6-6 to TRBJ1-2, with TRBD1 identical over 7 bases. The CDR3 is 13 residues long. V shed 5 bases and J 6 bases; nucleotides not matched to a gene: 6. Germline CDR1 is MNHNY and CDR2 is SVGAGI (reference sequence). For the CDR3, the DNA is TGTGCCAGCAGTACGACAGGGAGGAATGGCTACACCTTC. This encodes CASSTTGRNGYTF.

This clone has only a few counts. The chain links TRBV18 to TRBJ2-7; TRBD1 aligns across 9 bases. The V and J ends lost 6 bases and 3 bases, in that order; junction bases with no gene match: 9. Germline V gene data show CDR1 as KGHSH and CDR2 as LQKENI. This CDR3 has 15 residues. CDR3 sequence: CASSRTGGDFYEQYF. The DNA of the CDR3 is TGTGCCAGCTCGCGCACAGGGGGCGACTTCTACGAGCAGTACTTC.

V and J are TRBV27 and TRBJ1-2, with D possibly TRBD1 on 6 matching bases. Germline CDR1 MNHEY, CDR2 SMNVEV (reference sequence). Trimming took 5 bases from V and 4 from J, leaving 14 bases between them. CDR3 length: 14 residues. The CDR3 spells CASSPTGPVYGYTF. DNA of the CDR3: TGTGCCAGCAGTCCCACAGGGCCGGTCTATGGCTACACCTTC.

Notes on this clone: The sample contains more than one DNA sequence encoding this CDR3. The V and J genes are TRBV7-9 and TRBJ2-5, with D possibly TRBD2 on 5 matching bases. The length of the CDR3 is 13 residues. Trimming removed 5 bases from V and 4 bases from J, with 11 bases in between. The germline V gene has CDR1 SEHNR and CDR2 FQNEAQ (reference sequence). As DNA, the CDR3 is TGTGCCAGCAGCCTACGGGGTGGAGAGACCCAGTACTTC. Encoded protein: CASSLRGGETQYF.

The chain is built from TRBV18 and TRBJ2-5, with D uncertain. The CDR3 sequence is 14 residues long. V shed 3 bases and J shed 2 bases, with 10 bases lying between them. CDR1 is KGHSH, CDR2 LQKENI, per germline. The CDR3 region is CASSPLAEQETQYF. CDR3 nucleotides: TGTGCCAGCTCACCCTTGGCGGAGCAAGAGACCCAGTACTTC.

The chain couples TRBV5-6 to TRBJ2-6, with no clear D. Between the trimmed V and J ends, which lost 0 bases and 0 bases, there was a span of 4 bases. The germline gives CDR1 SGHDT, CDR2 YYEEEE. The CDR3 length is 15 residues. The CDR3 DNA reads TGTGCCAGCAGCTTGGCCGGCTCTGGGGCCAACGTCCTGACTTTC. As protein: CASSLAGSGANVLTF.

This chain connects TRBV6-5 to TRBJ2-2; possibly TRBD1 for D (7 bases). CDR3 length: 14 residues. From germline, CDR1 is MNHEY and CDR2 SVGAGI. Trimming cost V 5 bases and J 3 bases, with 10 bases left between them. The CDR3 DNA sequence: TGTGCCAGCAGTGCGGGACAGTACACCGGGGAGCTGTTTTTT. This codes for CASSAGQYTGELFF.

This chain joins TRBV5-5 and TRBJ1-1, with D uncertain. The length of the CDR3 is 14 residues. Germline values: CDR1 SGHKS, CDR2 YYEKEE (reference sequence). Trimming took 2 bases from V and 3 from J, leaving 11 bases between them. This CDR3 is CASSLSAGYTEAFF. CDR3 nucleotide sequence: TGTGCCAGCAGCTTAAGCGCGGGGTACACTGAAGCTTTCTTT.

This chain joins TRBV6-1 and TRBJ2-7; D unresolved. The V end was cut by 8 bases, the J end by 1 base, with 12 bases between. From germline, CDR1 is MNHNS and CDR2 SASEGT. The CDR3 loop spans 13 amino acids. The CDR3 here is CASAPGSSYEQYF. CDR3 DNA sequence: TGTGCCAGCGCCCCCGGGTCTTCCTACGAGCAGTACTTC.

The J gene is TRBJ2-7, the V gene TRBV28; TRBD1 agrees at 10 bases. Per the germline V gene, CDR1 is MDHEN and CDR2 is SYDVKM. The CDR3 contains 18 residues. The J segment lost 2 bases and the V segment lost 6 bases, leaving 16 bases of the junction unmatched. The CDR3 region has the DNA TGTGCCAGCAGCTCACTTGGGACAGGGGCCTTTAGCCCCTACGAGCAGTACTTC. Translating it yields CASSSLGTGAFSPYEQYF. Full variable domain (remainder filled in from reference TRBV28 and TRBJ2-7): DVKVTQSSRYLVKRTGEKVFLECVQDMDHENMFWYRQDPGLGLRLIYFSYDVKMKEKGDIPEGYSVSREKKERFSLILESASTNQTSMYLCASSSLGTGAFSPYEQYFGPGTRLTVT.

CDR3 in DNA: TGCAGCGTTGTTATGGGGGCCAATCAGCCCCAGCATTTT. This encodes CSVVMGANQPQHF. The rearrangement uses TRBV29-1 and TRBJ1-5, with a possible D match to TRBD1 (6 bases). Trimming shortened V by 4 bases and J by 3 bases, and 10 bases separated the two germline ends. The CDR3 extends over 13 amino acids. The germline gives CDR1 SQVTM, CDR2 ANQGSEA.

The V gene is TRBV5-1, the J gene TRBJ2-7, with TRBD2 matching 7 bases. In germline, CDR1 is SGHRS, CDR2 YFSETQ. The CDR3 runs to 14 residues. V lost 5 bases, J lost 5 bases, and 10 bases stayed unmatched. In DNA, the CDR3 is TGCGCCAGCAGAAGGGGCGGGAGTGAGAACGAGCAGTACTTC. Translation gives CASRRGGSENEQYF.

The CDR3 loop reads CASRKTGTDYGYTF. DNA for the CDR3: TGCGCCAGCAGAAAGACAGGGACGGACTATGGCTACACCTTC. This chain links TRBV4-1 with TRBJ1-2; 7 bases are shared with TRBD1. In germline, CDR1 is MGHRA, CDR2 YSYEKL. V shed 6 bases and J 3 bases; nucleotides not matched to a gene: 7. This CDR3 contains 14 residues.

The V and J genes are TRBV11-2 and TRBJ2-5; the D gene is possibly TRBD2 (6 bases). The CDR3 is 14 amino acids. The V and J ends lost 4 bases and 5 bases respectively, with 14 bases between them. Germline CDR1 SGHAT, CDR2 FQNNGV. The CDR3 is CASSSRTREETQYF. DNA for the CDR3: TGTGCCAGCAGCTCCCGGACCCGGGAGGAGACCCAGTACTTC.

As DNA, the CDR3 is TGCGCCAGCAGCTTAGGACAACGCAATGAGCAGTTCTTC. Encoded protein: CASSLGQRNEQFF. The chain combines TRBV5-1 with TRBJ2-1, with D possibly TRBD1 on 5 matching bases. This CDR3 region has 13 residues. V lost 2 bases to trimming and J lost 6 bases, with 9 bases between them. Germline V gives CDR1 SGHRS, CDR2 YFSETQ.

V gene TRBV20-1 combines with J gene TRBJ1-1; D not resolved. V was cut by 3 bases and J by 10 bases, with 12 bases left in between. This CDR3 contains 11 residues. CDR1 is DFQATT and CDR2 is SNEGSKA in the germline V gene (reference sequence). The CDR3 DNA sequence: TGCAGTGCTAGCCGGCAGGAAGGAGCTTTCTTT. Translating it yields CSASRQEGAFF.

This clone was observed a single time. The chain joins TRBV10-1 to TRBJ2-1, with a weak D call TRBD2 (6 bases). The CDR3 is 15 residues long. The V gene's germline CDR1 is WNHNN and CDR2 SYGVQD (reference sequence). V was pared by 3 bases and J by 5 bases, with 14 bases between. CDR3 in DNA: TGCGCCAGCAGTGACGGGAGAGCTGTCCACAATGAGCAGTTCTTC. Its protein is CASSDGRAVHNEQFF.

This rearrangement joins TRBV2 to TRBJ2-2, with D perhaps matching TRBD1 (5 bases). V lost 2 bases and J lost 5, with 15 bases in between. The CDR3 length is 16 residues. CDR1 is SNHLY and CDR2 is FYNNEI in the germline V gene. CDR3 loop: CASSEWSRGRTGELFF. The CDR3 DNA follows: TGTGCCAGCAGTGAATGGTCAAGGGGTCGGACCGGGGAGCTGTTTTTT.

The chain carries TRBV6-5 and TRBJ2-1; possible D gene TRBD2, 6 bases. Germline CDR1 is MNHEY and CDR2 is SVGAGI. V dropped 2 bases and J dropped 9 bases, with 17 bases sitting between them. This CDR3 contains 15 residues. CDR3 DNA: TGTGCCAGCAGTTACGGCGGGACTCCAACAAGTGAGCAGTTCTTC. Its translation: CASSYGGTPTSEQFF.

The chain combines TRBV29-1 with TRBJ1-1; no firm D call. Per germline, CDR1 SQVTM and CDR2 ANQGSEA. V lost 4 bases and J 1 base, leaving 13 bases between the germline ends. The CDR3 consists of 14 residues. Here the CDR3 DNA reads TGCAGCGTTGGCCTTCGACTGTCGAACACTGAAGCTTTCTTT. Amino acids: CSVGLRLSNTEAFF.

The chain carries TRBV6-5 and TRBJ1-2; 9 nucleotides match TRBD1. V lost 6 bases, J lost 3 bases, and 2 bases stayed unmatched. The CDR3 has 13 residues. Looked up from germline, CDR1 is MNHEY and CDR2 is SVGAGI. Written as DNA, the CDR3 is TGTGCCAGCAGCAGGACAGGGGACTATGGCTACACCTTC. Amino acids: CASSRTGDYGYTF.

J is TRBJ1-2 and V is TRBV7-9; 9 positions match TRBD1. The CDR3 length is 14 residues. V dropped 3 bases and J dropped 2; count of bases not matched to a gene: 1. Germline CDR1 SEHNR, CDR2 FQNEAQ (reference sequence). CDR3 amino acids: CASSFGTGNYGYTF. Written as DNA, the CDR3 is TGTGCCAGCAGCTTTGGGACAGGGAACTATGGCTACACCTTC.

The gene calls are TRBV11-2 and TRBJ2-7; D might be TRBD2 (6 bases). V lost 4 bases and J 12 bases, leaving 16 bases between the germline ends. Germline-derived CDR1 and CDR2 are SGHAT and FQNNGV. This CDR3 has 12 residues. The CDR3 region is CASSSRQGGPYF. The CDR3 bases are TGTGCCAGCAGCTCCCGGCAGGGAGGTCCGTACTTC.

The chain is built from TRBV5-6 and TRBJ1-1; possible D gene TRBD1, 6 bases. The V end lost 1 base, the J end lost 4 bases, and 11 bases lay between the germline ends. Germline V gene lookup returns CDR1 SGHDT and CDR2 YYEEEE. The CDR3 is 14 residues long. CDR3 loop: CASSLMKGGTEAFF. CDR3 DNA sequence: TGTGCCAGCAGCTTGATGAAAGGGGGCACTGAAGCTTTCTTT. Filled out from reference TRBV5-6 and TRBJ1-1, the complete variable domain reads DAGVTQSPTHLIKTRGQQVTLRCSPKSGHDTVSWYQQALGQGPQFIFQYYEEEERQRGNFPDRFSGHQFPNYSSELNVNALLLGDSALYLCASSLMKGGTEAFFGQGTRLTVV.